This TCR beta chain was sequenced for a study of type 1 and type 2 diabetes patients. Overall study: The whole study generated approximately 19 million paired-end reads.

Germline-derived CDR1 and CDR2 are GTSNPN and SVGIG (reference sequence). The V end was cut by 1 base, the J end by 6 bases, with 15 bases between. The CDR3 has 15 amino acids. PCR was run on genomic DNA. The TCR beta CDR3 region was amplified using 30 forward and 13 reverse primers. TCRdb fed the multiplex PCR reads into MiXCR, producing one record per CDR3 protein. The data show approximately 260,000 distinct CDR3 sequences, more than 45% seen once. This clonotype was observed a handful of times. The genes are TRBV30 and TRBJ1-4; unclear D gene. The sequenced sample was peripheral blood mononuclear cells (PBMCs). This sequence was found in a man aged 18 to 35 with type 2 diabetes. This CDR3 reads CAWSARGGFDEKLFF. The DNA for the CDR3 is TGTGCCTGGAGTGCGCGCGGAGGGTTTGATGAAAAACTGTTTTTT.